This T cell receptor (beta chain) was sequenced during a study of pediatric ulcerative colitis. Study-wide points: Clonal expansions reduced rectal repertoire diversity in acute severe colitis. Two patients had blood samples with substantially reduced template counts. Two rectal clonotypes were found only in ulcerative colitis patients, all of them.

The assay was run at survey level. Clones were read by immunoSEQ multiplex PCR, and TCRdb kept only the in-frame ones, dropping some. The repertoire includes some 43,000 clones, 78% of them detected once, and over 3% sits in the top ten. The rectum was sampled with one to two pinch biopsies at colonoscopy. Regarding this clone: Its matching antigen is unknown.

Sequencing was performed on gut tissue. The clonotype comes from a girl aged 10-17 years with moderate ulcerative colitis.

The CDR3 is CASSMAPGTQETQYF. The DNA of the CDR3 is TGTGCCAGTAGTATGGCACCAGGAACCCAAGAGACCCAGTACTTC. The chain has TRBV19 and TRBJ2-5, with unresolved D. The germline V and J ends were trimmed by 3 bases and 1 base, with 12 bases remaining between them. The CDR3 extends over 15 amino acids. Looked up from germline, CDR1 is LNHDA and CDR2 is SQIVND (reference sequence).